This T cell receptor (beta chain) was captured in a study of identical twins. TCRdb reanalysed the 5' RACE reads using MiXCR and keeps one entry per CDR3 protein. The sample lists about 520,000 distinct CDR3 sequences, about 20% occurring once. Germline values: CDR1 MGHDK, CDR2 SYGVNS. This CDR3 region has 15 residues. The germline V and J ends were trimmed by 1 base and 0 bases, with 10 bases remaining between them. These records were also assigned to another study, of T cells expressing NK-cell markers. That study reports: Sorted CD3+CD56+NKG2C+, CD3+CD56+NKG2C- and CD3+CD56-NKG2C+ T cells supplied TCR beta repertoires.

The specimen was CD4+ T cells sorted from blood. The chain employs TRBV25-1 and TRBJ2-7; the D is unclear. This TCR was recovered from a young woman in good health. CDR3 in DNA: TGTGCCAGCAGTGAATTTTTCGGGTTCTCCTACGAGCAGTACTTC. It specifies CASSEFFGFSYEQYF.